This TCR beta chain was obtained from a study of cytomegalovirus exposure and HLA in healthy donors. Study details: As an earlier analysis found, roughly 180 million T cells yielded over 95 million unique TCR beta sequences. From donors who were HLA-typed, an early data release held 70 million to 90 million unique TCRs.

The PCR employed 60 Vbeta primers together with 13 Jbeta primers. TCRdb's table, derived via immunoSEQ multiplex PCR, lists solely in-frame clones and lacks some. This sample has fewer than 120,000 clones, with roughly 80% found just once. About this clone itself: Its antigen is as yet unknown.

Losses at the gene ends were 6 bases for V and 0 bases for J; bases not matched to a gene: 12. CDR1 is ENHRY and CDR2 is SYGVKD in the germline V gene. This CDR3 is built from 18 residues. Study-wide results and limits: An analysis that was carried out later associated some 17,000 TCR beta sequences with HLA alleles at 0.05 false discovery rate. In the analysis, some V segments, TRBV6-2 and TRBV6-3 included, were excluded as indistinguishable.

This chain uses TRBV10-3 with TRBJ1-5; TRBD1 aligns across 9 bases. The material sequenced was PBMCs. This sequence was found in a woman aged 30 to 39 in good health and CMV-seronegative. CDR3 DNA: TGTGCCATCAGCCCGGGACAGGGACATTTCGATAGCAATCAGCCCCAGCATTTT. Translation gives CAISPGQGHFDSNQPQHF.